Below, 30 T cell receptor beta chains from the same sample are listed, as sequenced in a study of blood T cell repertoires in COVID-19. This table comes from immunoSEQ multiplex PCR, and its TCRdb copy is limited to in-frame clones, with some not included. The sample has some 160,000 clones; approximately 86% are singletons. The sequencing input was peripheral blood. These receptor sequences come from a woman over 75 with COVID-19, enrolled during active disease.

This clone was found once. The V call is TRBV4-3, the J call TRBJ2-2; 9 bases are a match to TRBD1. CDR1 is LGHNA and CDR2 is YSLEER in the germline V gene. V lost 8 bases and J lost 4; bases outside the gene matches: 5. CDR3 length equals 14 residues. In DNA, the CDR3 is TGCGCCAGCCGGGACAGGGTCTCCACCGGGGAGCTGTTTTTT. Translation gives CASRDRVSTGELFF.

The V gene is TRBV11-2, the J gene TRBJ1-2, with D possibly matching TRBD1 (6 bases). Between the trimmed V and J ends, which lost 0 bases and 6 bases, there was a span of 11 bases. Germline V lookup: CDR1 SGHAT, CDR2 FQNNGV. The CDR3 covers 14 residues. The CDR3 DNA reads as TGTGCCAGCAGCTTAGAGGCAGGGGCCCATGGCTACACCTTC. This codes for CASSLEAGAHGYTF.

The V gene is TRBV7-2, the J gene TRBJ2-1, with D perhaps TRBD1 (6 bases). Germline V gene sequence: CDR1 SGHTA, CDR2 FQGNSA. The CDR3 spans 15 residues. V was clipped by 5 bases and J by 2 bases, with 13 bases between them. Written as DNA, the CDR3 is TGTGCCAGCAGCCCAAAAGGACAGACCTACAATGAGCAGTTCTTC. Its protein product is CASSPKGQTYNEQFF.

The V gene is TRBV10-3, the J gene TRBJ1-1; the match to TRBD1 covers 11 bases. CDR3 length: 16 amino acids. V shed 4 bases, J shed 3 bases, and the junction held 7 bases outside the gene matches. Germline CDR1 is ENHRY and CDR2 is SYGVKD. As DNA, the CDR3 is TGTGCCATCAGTGTTTCCTCGGGACAGGGGGACACTGAAGCTTTCTTT. Residues: CAISVSSGQGDTEAFF.

The chain employs TRBV25-1 and TRBJ1-1; D call uncertain. The CDR3 sequence is 12 residues long. V lost 7 bases to trimming and J lost 3 bases, with 9 bases between them. Germline V gene lookup returns CDR1 MGHDK and CDR2 SYGVNS. In DNA form, the CDR3 reads TGTGCCAGCAACTTCGGGGACACTGAAGCTTTCTTT. It yields the protein CASNFGDTEAFF.

This chain uses TRBV15 with TRBJ1-2; D unresolved. The germline V and J ends were trimmed by 3 bases and 1 base, with 6 bases remaining between them. This CDR3 is 13 amino acids long. CDR1 and CDR2 from the germline V gene are LNHNV and YYDKDF (reference sequence). CDR3 DNA sequence: TGTGCCACCAGCAGGGGCAGTAACTATGGCTACACCTTC. It encodes CATSRGSNYGYTF.

The gene calls are TRBV10-3 and TRBJ1-1, with D maybe TRBD1 (5 bases). CDR1 ENHRY and CDR2 SYGVKD come from the germline V gene. The CDR3 extends over 16 amino acids. V was cut by 6 bases and J by 2 bases, with 19 bases left in between. CDR3 sequence: CAISRRGRGVNTEAFF. CDR3 coding DNA: TGTGCCATCAGCCGGAGGGGAAGGGGAGTCAACACTGAAGCTTTCTTT.

The chain links TRBV5-1 to TRBJ1-1, with 10 bases identical to TRBD1. The CDR3 totals 15 residues. V shed 4 bases and J 5 bases; nucleotides not matched to a gene: 8. Germline V CDR1 and CDR2: SGHRS, YFSETQ. In DNA, the CDR3 is TGCGCCAGCAGCAATGGACAGGGGGAGGGTACTGAAGCTTTCTTT. Its translation is CASSNGQGEGTEAFF. Filled out from reference TRBV5-1 and TRBJ1-1, the complete variable domain reads KAGVTQTPRYLIKTRGQQVTLSCSPISGHRSVSWYQQTPGQGLQFLFEYFSETQRNKGNFPGRFSGRQFSNSRSEMNVSTLELGDSALYLCASSNGQGEGTEAFFGQGTRLTVV.

This clone showed up just once. The chain employs TRBV7-2 and TRBJ2-1, with D possibly matching TRBD2 (5 bases). This CDR3 is 14 amino acids long. Germline V gives CDR1 SGHTA, CDR2 FQGNSA. V was clipped by 0 bases and J by 5 bases, with 8 bases between them. CDR3 loop: CASSLAEENNEQFF. The CDR3 region has the DNA TGTGCCAGCAGCTTAGCGGAGGAAAACAATGAGCAGTTCTTC.

This chain joins TRBV5-4 and TRBJ2-2, with D tentatively TRBD1 (6 bases). The CDR3 contains 15 residues. The germline V and J ends were trimmed by 2 bases and 0 bases, with 8 bases remaining between them. Germline assignment: CDR1 SGHNT and CDR2 YYREEE (reference sequence). The CDR3 DNA reads TGTGCCAGCAGCTTACAGGGACCGAACACCGGGGAGCTGTTTTTT. The encoded protein is CASSLQGPNTGELFF.

The rearrangement uses TRBV10-3 and TRBJ1-3; D is uncertain. Germline values: CDR1 ENHRY, CDR2 SYGVKD. This CDR3 has 12 amino acids. The V gene lost 10 bases and the J gene lost 0 bases, with 7 bases spanning the gap. The DNA of the CDR3 is TGTGCCACCCAAATCTCTGGAAACACCATATATTTT. It translates to CATQISGNTIYF.

V usage is TRBV28 and J usage is TRBJ2-5, with 8 nucleotides matching TRBD1. J gave up 5 bases and V 6 bases, and 17 bases lay outside the gene matches. The germline CDR1 and CDR2 sequences are MDHEN and SYDVKM. The CDR3 loop spans 17 amino acids. CDR3 region: CASSPNLFQGARETQYF. The CDR3 coding sequence is TGTGCCAGCAGCCCCAATCTGTTTCAGGGGGCGCGGGAGACCCAGTACTTC.

CDR3 protein: CASSSRLAGNTGELFF. The CDR3 bases are TGTGCCAGCAGCTCTAGACTAGCGGGGAACACCGGGGAGCTGTTTTTT. The chain joins TRBV5-4 to TRBJ2-2; 10 bases match TRBD2. The CDR3 loop spans 16 amino acids. V was clipped by 3 bases and J by 1 base; unmatched bases: 3. Germline CDR1 is SGHNT and CDR2 is YYREEE (reference sequence).

This clone was counted a single time. This chain uses TRBV5-4 with TRBJ2-3; D is ambiguous. Germline values: CDR1 SGHNT, CDR2 YYREEE (reference sequence). The CDR3 has 15 residues. Between the trimmed V and J ends, which lost 4 bases and 8 bases, there was a span of 20 bases. In DNA form, the CDR3 reads TGTGCCAGCAGCCGGTTTGGGCCCGATTTCGGTACGCAGTATTTT. Translated, it gives CASSRFGPDFGTQYF. Drawing the rest from reference TRBV5-4 and TRBJ2-3, the complete variable domain is ETGVTQSPTHLIKTRGQQVTLRCSSQSGHNTVSWYQQALGQGPQFIFQYYREEENGRGNFPPRFSGLQFPNYSSELNVNALELDDSALYLCASSRFGPDFGTQYFGPGTRLTVL.

This clone was counted a single time. V usage is TRBV25-1 and J usage is TRBJ1-6, with 7 bases identical to TRBD1. Trimming removed 4 bases from V and 10 bases from J; junction bases left unmatched: 7. This CDR3 comprises 14 residues. Per germline, CDR1 MGHDK and CDR2 SYGVNS. The CDR3 coding sequence is TGTGCCAGCAGTGGACAGGGCCGGTGGTCACCCCTCCACTTT. Translating it yields CASSGQGRWSPLHF.

V is TRBV7-9 and J is TRBJ2-6; TRBD1 aligns across 8 bases. Trimming took 5 bases from V and 0 from J; bases not matched to a gene: 6. The CDR3 spans 17 residues. Germline CDR1 is SEHNR and CDR2 is FQNEAQ (reference sequence). CDR3 nucleotides: TGTGCCAGCAGCACACAGGGGGAGAGCTCTGGGGCCAACGTCCTGACTTTC. Protein product: CASSTQGESSGANVLTF.

The chain recombines TRBV20-1 with TRBJ2-5; D call uncertain. Germline lookup yields CDR1 DFQATT and CDR2 SNEGSKA (reference sequence). Trimming pared 8 bases from V and 5 bases from J, leaving 6 bases between. The CDR3 has 9 residues. CDR3 nucleotide sequence: TGCAGTCTAAAGGAGACCCAGTACTTC. Amino acids: CSLKETQYF.

The chain couples TRBV4-3 to TRBJ2-5, with unresolved D. Trimming took 0 bases from V and 2 from J, leaving 4 bases between them. The germline V gene has CDR1 LGHNA and CDR2 YSLEER. This CDR3 contains 13 residues. The DNA for the CDR3 is TGCGCCAGCAGCCAAGATCGGCAAGAGACCCAGTACTTC. This gives the protein CASSQDRQETQYF.

The gene calls are TRBV19 and TRBJ2-1; D call uncertain. The CDR3 loop spans 13 amino acids. Trimming removed 6 bases from V and 13 bases from J, with 19 bases in between. Per the germline V gene, CDR1 is LNHDA and CDR2 is SQIVND (reference sequence). The CDR3, as DNA: TGTGCCAGTAGGCCGGGTGGTGCCGGCTCCCAGTTCTTC. Protein: CASRPGGAGSQFF.

CDR3 loop: CASSVIAGVRNEQFF. CDR3 DNA sequence: TGTGCCAGTAGTGTCATAGCGGGAGTTAGGAATGAGCAGTTCTTC. The gene calls are TRBV19 and TRBJ2-1; 9 bases are shared with TRBD2. Germline loops: CDR1 LNHDA, CDR2 SQIVND (reference sequence). Trimming cost V 5 bases and J 7 bases; bases outside gene matches: 9. The CDR3 is made up of 15 amino acids.

V gene TRBV18 combines with J gene TRBJ2-7; 7 nucleotides align to TRBD2. V lost 3 bases to trimming and J lost 2 bases; unmatched junction nucleotides: 10. The CDR3 length is 16 residues. Germline V gene lookup returns CDR1 KGHSH and CDR2 LQKENI. Written as DNA, the CDR3 is TGTGCCAGCTCACCCATCGCCGGGACTAACACCTACGAGCAGTACTTC. Residues: CASSPIAGTNTYEQYF. The complete variable domain, with remaining parts taken from reference TRBV18 and TRBJ2-7, reads NAGVMQNPRHLVRRRGQEARLRCSPMKGHSHVYWYRQLPEEGLKFMVYLQKENIIDESGMPKERFSAEFPKEGPSILRIQQVVRGDSAAYFCASSPIAGTNTYEQYFGPGTRLTVT.

This chain links TRBV9 with TRBJ2-5, with 8 bases that match TRBD2. The CDR3 is 17 residues long. The V gene's germline CDR1 is SGDLS and CDR2 YYNGEE. The trim removed 0 bases at V and 3 bases at J, leaving 10 bases unmatched. CDR3 in amino acids: CASSVGSAGGSKETQYF. The CDR3 coding sequence is TGTGCCAGCAGCGTAGGGTCGGCGGGAGGATCGAAAGAGACCCAGTACTTC.

The rearrangement uses TRBV12-3 or TRBV12-4 and TRBJ2-7; D is unclear. Between the trimmed V and J ends, which lost 1 base and 2 bases, there was a span of 6 bases. The CDR3 sequence is 13 residues long. Here the CDR3 DNA reads TGTGCCAGCAGTTTAGTCGGTACCTACGAGCAGTACTTC. Protein: CASSLVGTYEQYF.

The V gene is TRBV24-1, the J gene TRBJ2-7; 10 bases line up with TRBD2. V lost 2 bases to trimming and J lost 1 base; unmatched junction nucleotides: 16. The CDR3 is made up of 20 amino acids. Germline assignment: CDR1 KGHDR and CDR2 SFDVKD. DNA for the CDR3: TGTGCCACCAGTGATTCGCCCCGGAGCGGGAGGGCCAAAAGTTCCTACGAGCAGTACTTC. Protein product: CATSDSPRSGRAKSSYEQYF.

This rearrangement joins TRBV7-3 to TRBJ2-5; the match to TRBD1 covers 8 bases. The V gene's germline CDR1 is SGHTA and CDR2 FQGTGA. The CDR3 contains 16 residues. J lost 5 bases, V lost 1 base, and 9 bases had no gene match. The DNA of the CDR3 is TGTGCCAGCAGCTTAAATGGACAGGGTACTTTGGAGACCCAGTACTTC. Its protein is CASSLNGQGTLETQYF.

The CDR3 DNA reads as TGTGCCATCAGTGATTCCGCCAGGGGCACCCCGGCTTTCTTT. It yields the protein CAISDSARGTPAFF. This chain joins TRBV10-3 and TRBJ1-1; the D gene is possibly TRBD1 (6 bases). The CDR3 loop spans 14 amino acids. Germline V gene sequence: CDR1 ENHRY, CDR2 SYGVKD. Trimming stripped 3 bases from V and 11 bases from J, with 19 bases between.

The chain couples TRBV3-1 (or the pseudogene TRBV3-2) to TRBJ2-1; 13 bases fit TRBD2. Germline values: CDR1 LGHDT, CDR2 YNNKEL (reference sequence). The V and J ends lost 3 bases and 6 bases, in that order; junction bases with no gene match: 8. The CDR3 is made up of 17 amino acids. Here the CDR3 DNA reads TGTGCCAGCAGCCATAGGACTAGCGGGAGAGGGGGCAATGAGCAGTTCTTC. It specifies CASSHRTSGRGGNEQFF.

This chain links TRBV19 with TRBJ1-2; no clear D gene. The germline V gene has CDR1 LNHDA and CDR2 SQIVND (reference sequence). The V and J ends lost 4 bases and 0 bases respectively, with 18 bases between them. CDR3 size: 17 residues. CDR3 in amino acids: CASSTRFEPLANYGYTF. The CDR3 nucleotides read TGTGCCAGTAGTACCCGATTCGAACCTTTAGCTAACTATGGCTACACCTTC.

This chain uses TRBV6-2 or TRBV6-3 with TRBJ2-2, with TRBD2 identical over 7 bases. The CDR3 totals 17 residues. The junction had 6 bases not matched to a gene; V was cut back by 2 bases and J by 0 bases. Germline values: CDR1 MNHEY, CDR2 SVGEGT. The CDR3 reads CASSYASGATNTGELFF. The CDR3 DNA reads as TGTGCCAGCAGTTACGCTAGCGGAGCAACGAACACCGGGGAGCTGTTTTTT.

V usage is TRBV28 and J usage is TRBJ2-4; D unresolved. CDR1 and CDR2 from the germline V gene are MDHEN and SYDVKM. Between the trimmed V and J ends, which lost 2 bases and 6 bases, there was a span of 20 bases. The CDR3 consists of 17 residues. The CDR3 sequence: CASSLNQLTLTSNIQYF. CDR3 nucleotides: TGTGCCAGCAGTTTAAATCAACTCACCTTGACTTCAAACATTCAGTACTTC.